This section outlines one T cell receptor (beta chain) sequence together with its context. This entry is derived from a study of blood T cell repertoires in COVID-19. Here immunoSEQ multiplex PCR was the method, and the copy in TCRdb shows in-frame clones only, minus some. In the table there are fewer than 200,000 clones, 85% of which are singletons. Germline CDR1 is LGHNA and CDR2 is YSLEER. Unmatched junction bases numbered 12, after V lost 0 bases and J lost 6 bases. CDR3 length: 18 residues. Input material: peripheral blood. The receptor comes from a human donor with acute or convalescent COVID-19. The donor label of this sample is uncertain. The chain recombines TRBV4-3 with TRBJ2-7; 12 nucleotides align to TRBD2. CDR3 sequence: CASSQDPSGGVRVAEQYF. CDR3 coding DNA: TGCGCCAGCAGCCAAGATCCTAGCGGGGGGGTACGTGTGGCCGAGCAGTACTTC.